The clone carrying this TCR beta chain was detected a few times. Its matching antigen is unknown. The data were taken from a study of beta chain features in type 1 diabetes. Study in general: Patients were similar to healthy donors in age and gender (as well as in cell yields).

Regarding the study as a whole: HLA effects on TCRB rearrangement stayed unresolved here.

Reverse transcription of all isolated RNA meant that expressed TCRB transcripts were sequenced. Repertoires were generated with immunoSEQ multiplex PCR, while TCRdb's copy carries only in-frame clones and drops some. The data hold hundreds of thousands of clones, with approximately 30% observed a single time. Looked up from germline, CDR1 is MGHDK and CDR2 is SYGVNS. V lost 6 bases, J lost 6 bases, and 6 bases stayed unmatched. The CDR3 runs to 13 residues. The receptor's source is a man between 18 and 35 years old in good health. The chain recombines TRBV25-1 with TRBJ2-7; TRBD2 matches at 9 bases. Input material: naive CD4+ T cells from blood. CDR3: CASRLAGRSEQYF. The DNA of the CDR3 is TGTGCCAGCAGGCTAGCGGGACGATCCGAGCAGTACTTC.